This T cell receptor (beta chain) derives from a study of blood T cell repertoires in COVID-19. The V gene lost 6 bases and the J gene lost 1 base, with 9 bases spanning the gap. Looked up from germline, CDR1 is MDHEN and CDR2 is SYDVKM. This CDR3 is built from 13 residues. The table lists this clone with a count of one. Clones were sequenced by immunoSEQ multiplex PCR, and TCRdb holds only the in-frame ones, with some missing. In the table there are under 450,000 clones, about nine tenths of which are singletons. This chain joins TRBV28 and TRBJ1-1; maybe TRBD1 (5 bases). The TCR was taken from a woman in her forties who had been exposed to COVID-19. Sequencing used PBMCs or T cells enriched from blood (not recorded which). CDR3 bases: TGTGCCAGCAGAGGTACAGGGAACACTGAAGCTTTCTTT. Encoded protein: CASRGTGNTEAFF. Looking up the rest from reference TRBV28 and TRBJ1-1 gives the full variable domain: DVKVTQSSRYLVKRTGEKVFLECVQDMDHENMFWYRQDPGLGLRLIYFSYDVKMKEKGDIPEGYSVSREKKERFSLILESASTNQTSMYLCASRGTGNTEAFFGQGTRLTVV.